Listed here is a single T cell receptor (beta chain). Its antigen is unidentified. CDR3 size: 14 residues. V lost 2 bases, J lost 4 bases, and 11 bases lay in between. CDR1 MRHNA and CDR2 SNTAGT come from the germline V gene. The assay was immunoSEQ multiplex PCR, and TCRdb's table has in-frame clones only and misses some. The data contain more than 85,000 clones, around 92% of them singletons. This sample was taken from a study of T cell responses to AZD1222 COVID-19 vaccine. Whole-study findings and limits: Sampling captured repertoires only after the peak T cell response. Along spike, vaccine-associated CD4 TCRs were found throughout, with dominance at 160-218 and 743-854.

The source of this sequence is an adult in good health. The chain carries TRBV6-4 and TRBJ1-2; perhaps TRBD1 as D (6 bases). Source: peripheral blood, taken on day 0 of AZD1222 vaccination. For the CDR3, the DNA is TGTGCCAGCAGTGACGGGGGGCCCCTCTATGGCTACACCTTC. Its protein is CASSDGGPLYGYTF.